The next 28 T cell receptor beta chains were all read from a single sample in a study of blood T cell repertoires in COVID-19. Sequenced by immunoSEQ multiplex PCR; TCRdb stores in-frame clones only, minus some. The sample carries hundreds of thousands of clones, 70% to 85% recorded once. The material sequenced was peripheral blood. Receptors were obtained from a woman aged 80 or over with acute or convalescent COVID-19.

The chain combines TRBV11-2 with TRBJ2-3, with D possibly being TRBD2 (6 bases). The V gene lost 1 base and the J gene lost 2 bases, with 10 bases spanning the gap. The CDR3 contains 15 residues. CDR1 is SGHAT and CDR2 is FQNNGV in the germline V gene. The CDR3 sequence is CASSLAGSYTDTQYF. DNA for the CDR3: TGTGCCAGCAGCTTAGCCGGGAGCTACACAGATACGCAGTATTTT.

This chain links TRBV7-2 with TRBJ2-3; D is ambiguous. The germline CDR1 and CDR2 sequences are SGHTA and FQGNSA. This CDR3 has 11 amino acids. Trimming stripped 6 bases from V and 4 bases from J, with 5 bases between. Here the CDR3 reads CASSLADTQYF. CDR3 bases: TGTGCCAGCAGTCTCGCAGATACGCAGTATTTT.

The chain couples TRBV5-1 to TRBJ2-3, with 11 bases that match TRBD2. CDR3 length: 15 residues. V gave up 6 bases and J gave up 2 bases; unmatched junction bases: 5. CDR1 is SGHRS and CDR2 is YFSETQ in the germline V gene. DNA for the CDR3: TGCGCCAGCACCCGACTAGCGGGGAACACAGATACGCAGTATTTT. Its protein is CASTRLAGNTDTQYF.

The CDR3 spells CASSLGGTSTDTQYF. The CDR3 DNA follows: TGTGCCAGCAGCTTAGGAGGGACTAGCACAGATACGCAGTATTTT. This chain uses TRBV7-2 with TRBJ2-3; TRBD2 is a possible D gene (6 bases). CDR1 is SGHTA and CDR2 is FQGNSA in the germline V gene. The CDR3 covers 15 residues. Trimming stripped 1 base from V and 0 bases from J, with 8 bases between.

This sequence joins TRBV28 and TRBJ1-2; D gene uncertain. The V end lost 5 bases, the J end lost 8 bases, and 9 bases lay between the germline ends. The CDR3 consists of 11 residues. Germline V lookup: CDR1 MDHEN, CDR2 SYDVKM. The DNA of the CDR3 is TGTGCCAGCAGTAACACAGAGGGCTACACCTTC. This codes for CASSNTEGYTF.

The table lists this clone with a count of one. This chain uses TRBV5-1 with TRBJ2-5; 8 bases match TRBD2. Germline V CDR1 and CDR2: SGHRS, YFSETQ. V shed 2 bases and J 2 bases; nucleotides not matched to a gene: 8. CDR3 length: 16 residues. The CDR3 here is CASSFYLAGTQETQYF. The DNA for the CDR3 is TGCGCCAGCAGCTTTTATCTAGCGGGCACACAAGAGACCCAGTACTTC.

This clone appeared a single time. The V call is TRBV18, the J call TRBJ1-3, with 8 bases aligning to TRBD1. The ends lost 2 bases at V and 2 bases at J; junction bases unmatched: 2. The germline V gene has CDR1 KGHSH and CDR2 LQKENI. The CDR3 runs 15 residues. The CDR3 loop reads CASSPWTGTGNTIYF. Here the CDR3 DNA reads TGTGCCAGCTCACCATGGACAGGGACTGGAAACACCATATATTTT. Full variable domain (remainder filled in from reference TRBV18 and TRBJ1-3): NAGVMQNPRHLVRRRGQEARLRCSPMKGHSHVYWYRQLPEEGLKFMVYLQKENIIDESGMPKERFSAEFPKEGPSILRIQQVVRGDSAAYFCASSPWTGTGNTIYFGEGSWLTVV.

The CDR3 DNA reads TGTGCCAGCAGCGGACAGTTCCACTATGGCTACACCTTC. As protein: CASSGQFHYGYTF. The chain links TRBV6-5 to TRBJ1-2; D perhaps matches TRBD1 (6 bases). This CDR3 is 13 amino acids long. In germline, CDR1 is MNHEY, CDR2 SVGAGI. Trimming left V 6 bases short and J 3 bases short, with 11 bases between.

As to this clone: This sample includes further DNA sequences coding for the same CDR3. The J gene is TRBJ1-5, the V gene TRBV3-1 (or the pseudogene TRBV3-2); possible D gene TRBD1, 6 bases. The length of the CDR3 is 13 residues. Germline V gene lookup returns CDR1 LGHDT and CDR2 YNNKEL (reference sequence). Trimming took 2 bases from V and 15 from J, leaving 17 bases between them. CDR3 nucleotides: TGTGCCAGCAGCCAATCTGGGGGGGCAGCTCCGCATTTT. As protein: CASSQSGGAAPHF.

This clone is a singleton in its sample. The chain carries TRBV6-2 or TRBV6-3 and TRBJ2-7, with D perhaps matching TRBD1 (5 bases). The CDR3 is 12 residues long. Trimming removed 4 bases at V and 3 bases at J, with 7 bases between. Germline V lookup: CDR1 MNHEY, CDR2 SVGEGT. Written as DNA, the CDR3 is TGTGCCAGCAGTTTTGACAGCTACGAGCAGTACTTC. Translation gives CASSFDSYEQYF.

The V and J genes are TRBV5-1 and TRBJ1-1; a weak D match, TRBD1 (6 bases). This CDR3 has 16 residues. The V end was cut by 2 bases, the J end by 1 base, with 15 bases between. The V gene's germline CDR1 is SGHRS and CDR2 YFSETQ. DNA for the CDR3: TGCGCCAGCAGCTTACAACAGGGTCTGGGGAACACTGAAGCTTTCTTT. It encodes CASSLQQGLGNTEAFF.

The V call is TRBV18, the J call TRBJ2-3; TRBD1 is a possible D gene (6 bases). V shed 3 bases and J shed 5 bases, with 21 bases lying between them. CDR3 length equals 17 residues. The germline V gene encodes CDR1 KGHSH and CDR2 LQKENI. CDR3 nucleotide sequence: TGTGCCAGCTCACCCTCAGGGCCAAACAGGGTAGTAGATACGCAGTATTTT. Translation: CASSPSGPNRVVDTQYF.

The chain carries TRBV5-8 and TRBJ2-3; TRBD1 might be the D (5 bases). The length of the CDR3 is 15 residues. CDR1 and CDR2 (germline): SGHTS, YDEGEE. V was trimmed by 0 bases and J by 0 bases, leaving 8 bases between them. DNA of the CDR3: TGTGCCAGCAGCTTGGGGGCAGGGAGCACAGATACGCAGTATTTT. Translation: CASSLGAGSTDTQYF.

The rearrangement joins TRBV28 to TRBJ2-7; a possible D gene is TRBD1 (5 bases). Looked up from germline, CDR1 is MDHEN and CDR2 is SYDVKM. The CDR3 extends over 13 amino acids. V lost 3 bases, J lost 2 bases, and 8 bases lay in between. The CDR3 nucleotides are TGTGCCAGCAGTTTCCTGGACACCTACGAGCAGTACTTC. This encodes CASSFLDTYEQYF.

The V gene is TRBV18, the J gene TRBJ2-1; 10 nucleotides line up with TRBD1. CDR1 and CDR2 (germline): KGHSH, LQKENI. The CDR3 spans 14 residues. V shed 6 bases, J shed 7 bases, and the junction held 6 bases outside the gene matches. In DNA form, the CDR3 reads TGTGCCAGCTCGTCCGGGACAGGGGATAATGAGCAGTTCTTC. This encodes CASSSGTGDNEQFF.

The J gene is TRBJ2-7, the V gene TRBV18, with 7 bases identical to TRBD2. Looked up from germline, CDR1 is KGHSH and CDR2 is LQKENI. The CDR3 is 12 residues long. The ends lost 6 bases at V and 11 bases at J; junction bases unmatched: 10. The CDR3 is CASSQDPGGEYF. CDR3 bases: TGTGCCAGCTCGCAAGATCCTGGGGGGGAGTACTTC.

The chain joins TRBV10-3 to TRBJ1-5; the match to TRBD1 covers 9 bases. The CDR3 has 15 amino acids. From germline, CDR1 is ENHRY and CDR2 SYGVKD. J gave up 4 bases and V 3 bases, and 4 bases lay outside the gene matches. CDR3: CAISDWTGVNQPQHF. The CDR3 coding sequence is TGTGCCATCAGTGATTGGACAGGGGTAAATCAGCCCCAGCATTTT.

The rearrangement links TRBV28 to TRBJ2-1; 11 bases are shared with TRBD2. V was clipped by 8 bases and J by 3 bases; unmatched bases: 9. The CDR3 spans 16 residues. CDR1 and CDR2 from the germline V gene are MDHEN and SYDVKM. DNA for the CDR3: TGTGCCAGCCCCCCGGGACTAGCGGCAATCTACAATGAGCAGTTCTTC. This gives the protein CASPPGLAAIYNEQFF. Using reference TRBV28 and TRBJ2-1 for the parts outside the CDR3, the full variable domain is DVKVTQSSRYLVKRTGEKVFLECVQDMDHENMFWYRQDPGLGLRLIYFSYDVKMKEKGDIPEGYSVSREKKERFSLILESASTNQTSMYLCASPPGLAAIYNEQFFGPGTRLTVL.

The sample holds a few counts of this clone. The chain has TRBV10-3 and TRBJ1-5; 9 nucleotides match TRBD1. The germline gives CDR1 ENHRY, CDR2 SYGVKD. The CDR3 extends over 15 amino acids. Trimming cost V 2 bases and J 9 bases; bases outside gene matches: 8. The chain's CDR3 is CAISETGGLGGPQHF. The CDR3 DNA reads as TGTGCCATCAGTGAGACAGGGGGCTTGGGTGGGCCCCAGCATTTT.

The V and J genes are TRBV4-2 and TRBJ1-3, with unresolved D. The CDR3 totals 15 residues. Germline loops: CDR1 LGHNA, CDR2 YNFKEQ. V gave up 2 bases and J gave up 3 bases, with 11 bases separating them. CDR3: CASSQRRGGGNTIYF. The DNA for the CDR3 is TGTGCCAGCAGCCAACGACGGGGAGGTGGAAACACCATATATTTT.

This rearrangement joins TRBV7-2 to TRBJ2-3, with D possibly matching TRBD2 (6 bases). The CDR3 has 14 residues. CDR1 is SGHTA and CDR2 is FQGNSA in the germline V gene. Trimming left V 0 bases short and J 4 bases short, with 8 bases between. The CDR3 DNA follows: TGTGCCAGCAGCTTAGCTGGGAGGTCAGATACGCAGTATTTT. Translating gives CASSLAGRSDTQYF.

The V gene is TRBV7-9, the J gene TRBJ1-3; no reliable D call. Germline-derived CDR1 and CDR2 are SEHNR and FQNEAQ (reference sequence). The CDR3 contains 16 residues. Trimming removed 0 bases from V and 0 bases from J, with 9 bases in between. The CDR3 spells CASSLATSSSGNTIYF. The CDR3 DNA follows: TGTGCCAGCAGCTTAGCGACCTCTAGCTCTGGAAACACCATATATTTT.

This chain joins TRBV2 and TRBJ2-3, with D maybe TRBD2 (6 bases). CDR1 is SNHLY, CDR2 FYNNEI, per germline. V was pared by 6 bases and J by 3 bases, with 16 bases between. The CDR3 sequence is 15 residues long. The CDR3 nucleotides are TGTGCCAGCAGCGGGGCCTTCCGGGGGACAGATACGCAGTATTTT. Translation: CASSGAFRGTDTQYF. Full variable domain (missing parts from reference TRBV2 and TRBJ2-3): EPEVTQTPSHQVTQMGQEVILRCVPISNHLYFYWYRQILGQKVEFLVSFYNNEISEKSEIFDDQFSVERPDGSNFTLKIRSTKLEDSAMYFCASSGAFRGTDTQYFGPGTRLTVL.

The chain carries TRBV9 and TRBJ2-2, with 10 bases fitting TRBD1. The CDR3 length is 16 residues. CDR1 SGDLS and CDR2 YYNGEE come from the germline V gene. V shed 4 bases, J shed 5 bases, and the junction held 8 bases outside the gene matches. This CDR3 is CASSKGQGRGTGELFF. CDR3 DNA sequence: TGTGCCAGCAGCAAGGGACAGGGGCGCGGGACCGGGGAGCTGTTTTTT.

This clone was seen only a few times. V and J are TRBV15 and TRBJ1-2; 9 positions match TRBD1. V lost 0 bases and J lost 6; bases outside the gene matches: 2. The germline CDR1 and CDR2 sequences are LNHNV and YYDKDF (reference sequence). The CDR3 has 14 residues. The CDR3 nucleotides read TGTGCCACCAGCAGAGATGGGACAGGGCATGGCTACACCTTC. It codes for CATSRDGTGHGYTF.

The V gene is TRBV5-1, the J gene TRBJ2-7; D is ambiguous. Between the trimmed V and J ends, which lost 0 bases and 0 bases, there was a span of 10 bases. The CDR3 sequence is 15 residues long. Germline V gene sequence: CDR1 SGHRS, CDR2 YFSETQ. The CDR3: CASSLVQSLSYEQYF. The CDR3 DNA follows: TGCGCCAGCAGCTTGGTGCAGTCTCTCTCCTACGAGCAGTACTTC.

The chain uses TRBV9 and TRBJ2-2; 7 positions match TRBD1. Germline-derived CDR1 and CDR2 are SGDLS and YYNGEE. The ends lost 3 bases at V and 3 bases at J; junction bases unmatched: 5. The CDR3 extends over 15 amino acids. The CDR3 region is CASSDGQADTGELFF. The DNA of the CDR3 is TGTGCCAGCAGCGACGGACAGGCAGACACCGGGGAGCTGTTTTTT.

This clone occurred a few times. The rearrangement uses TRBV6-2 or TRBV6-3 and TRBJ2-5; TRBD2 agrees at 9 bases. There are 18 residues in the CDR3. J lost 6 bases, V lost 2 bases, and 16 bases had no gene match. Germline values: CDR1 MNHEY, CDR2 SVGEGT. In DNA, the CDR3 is TGTGCCAGCAGTTACCCGAGTTTACTAGCGGGTGCTCGGAAGACCCAGTACTTC. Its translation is CASSYPSLLAGARKTQYF.